What follows are 28 T cell receptor beta chains derived from one specimen sequenced in a study of CD8+CD57+ T cells in acquired aplastic anemia. The template used for profiling TCR beta VDJ and CDR3 was genomic DNA. TCRdb ran MiXCR on the reads and lists one entry per CDR3 protein. The table shows about 200,000 distinct CDR3 sequences, with roughly two thirds occurring only once. Sequencing involved patients with CD8+CD57+ cell expansion previously shown by flow cytometry. Sequencing was carried out using sorted CD4+, CD8+, or CD8+CD57+ T cells (not recorded which) from PBMCs. The origin of the receptors is a human donor with aplastic anemia.

This clonotype was seen at least ten times. V is TRBV20-1 and J is TRBJ2-1; 12 bases agree with TRBD2. The V gene's germline CDR1 is DFQATT and CDR2 SNEGSKA (reference sequence). Unmatched junction bases numbered 4, after V lost 1 base and J lost 0 bases. This CDR3 is 17 amino acids long. As DNA, the CDR3 is TGCAGTGCTAGAGGTTGGACTAGCGGGGCCTCCTACAATGAGCAGTTCTTC. This translates into CSARGWTSGASYNEQFF.

With regard to this clonotype: This may be a read error: a much more frequent sequence differs by one nucleotide. The rearrangement uses TRBV7-9 and TRBJ2-2; 10 bases agree with TRBD2. Germline V gene sequence: CDR1 SEHNR, CDR2 FQNEAQ (reference sequence). There are 15 residues in the CDR3. CDR3 protein: CASSESGGASGGLFF. The CDR3, as DNA: TGTGCCAGCAGCGAAAGCGGGGGGGCCTCCGGGGGGCTGTTTTTT. The full variable domain, with the rest looked up from reference TRBV7-9 and TRBJ2-2, is DTGVSQNPRHKITKRGQNVTFRCDPISEHNRLYWYRQTLGQGPEFLTYFQNEAQLEKSRLLSDRFSAERPKGSFSTLEIQRTEQGDSAMYLCASSESGGASGGLFFGEGSRLTVL.

The V gene is TRBV10-3, the J gene TRBJ2-1; D not resolved. Germline V gene sequence: CDR1 ENHRY, CDR2 SYGVKD. CDR3 length: 14 amino acids. The V and J ends lost 4 bases and 5 bases respectively, with 12 bases between them. The CDR3 is CAISVTTSNNEQFF. CDR3 bases: TGTGCCATCAGTGTAACAACGTCTAACAATGAGCAGTTCTTC.

This chain joins TRBV7-2 and TRBJ2-1, with TRBD2 matching 12 bases. The CDR3 contains 16 residues. CDR1 SGHTA and CDR2 FQGNSA come from the germline V gene. Trimming at V came to 4 bases and at J to 5 bases, leaving 6 bases not matched to a gene. This CDR3 is CASSSTSGRPHNEQFF. The CDR3 nucleotides read TGTGCCAGCAGCTCGACTAGCGGGAGACCACACAATGAGCAGTTCTTC.

This chain connects TRBV15 to TRBJ2-5; 9 nucleotides line up with TRBD2. CDR1 and CDR2 from the germline V gene are LNHNV and YYDKDF (reference sequence). V was clipped by 3 bases and J by 2 bases; unmatched bases: 13. The CDR3 runs to 18 residues. DNA of the CDR3: TGTGCCACCAGCAGTTTCGTAGCGGGGGCGTCATTACAAGAGACCCAGTACTTC. Translating gives CATSSFVAGASLQETQYF.

Only a few counts were recorded for this clonotype. Given a much more abundant clone one base away, this may be a read error. The chain uses TRBV5-1 and TRBJ1-2, with D unresolved. Germline-derived CDR1 and CDR2 are SGHRS and YFSETQ. CDR3 length: 13 amino acids. V lost 1 base and J lost 3, with 7 bases in between. The CDR3 nucleotides read TGCGCCAGCAGCTTGTCCGGGGACTATGGCTACACCTTC. This translates into CASSLSGDYGYTF.

About this clonotype: A read error may account for a junction end that differs from germline. The chain employs TRBV25-1 and TRBJ1-2; unclear D gene. In germline, CDR1 is MGHDK, CDR2 SYGVNS. CDR3 length: 14 residues. The CDR3 loop is CASSEVDGTGVHAF. In DNA form, the CDR3 reads TGTGCCAGCAGTGAGGTGGACGGAACCGGTGTACATGCCTTC.

This chain links TRBV4-1 with TRBJ1-3; 8 positions agree with TRBD1. This CDR3 has 17 amino acids. With V trimmed by 4 bases and J by 7 bases, 15 bases remained unmatched. Germline CDR1 reads MGHRA; CDR2 reads YSYEKL. The CDR3: CASSPRQLQGEGNTIYF. The CDR3 DNA reads as TGCGCCAGCAGCCCCCGCCAATTACAGGGGGAGGGCAACACCATATATTTT.

This clonotype was counted only a few times. The chain links TRBV2 to TRBJ1-1; weak D call: TRBD1 (6 bases). Per germline, CDR1 SNHLY and CDR2 FYNNEI. The CDR3 is made up of 13 amino acids. V shed 6 bases and J shed 0 bases, with 8 bases lying between them. The DNA of the CDR3 is TGTGCCAGCAGACAGGGTATGAACACTGAAGCTTTCTTT. Translation gives CASRQGMNTEAFF.

This chain links TRBV20-1 with TRBJ1-1; D is undetermined. The V end was cut by 3 bases, the J end by 8 bases, with 10 bases between. The CDR3 length is 11 residues. Germline CDR1 reads DFQATT; CDR2 reads SNEGSKA (reference sequence). In DNA, the CDR3 is TGCAGTGCTAGCCCCAGCTTAGAAGCTTTCTTT. Translated, it gives CSASPSLEAFF.

This rearrangement joins TRBV20-1 to TRBJ1-3; D not certain. The CDR3 is 13 amino acids. Trimming shortened V by 1 base and J by 0 bases, and 4 bases separated the two germline ends. Germline loops: CDR1 DFQATT, CDR2 SNEGSKA (reference sequence). CDR3 nucleotide sequence: TGCAGTGCTAGAGCGAGCTCTGGAAACACCATATATTTT. Residues: CSARASSGNTIYF.

This clonotype was seen only a few times. The chain has TRBV7-9 and TRBJ2-1; TRBD1 matches 8 bases. Germline V lookup: CDR1 SEHNR, CDR2 FQNEAQ (reference sequence). The V and J ends lost 9 bases and 1 base, in that order; junction bases with no gene match: 5. CDR3 length: 14 amino acids. As DNA, the CDR3 is TGTGCCAGTAGCCGACAGGGGTCCTACAATGAGCAGTTCTTC. Protein: CASSRQGSYNEQFF.

CDR3 sequence (DNA): TGTGCCAGTAGCGGGACAGCAGACTACGAGCAGTACTTC. This translates into CASSGTADYEQYF. The V gene is TRBV19, the J gene TRBJ2-7; TRBD1 agrees at 7 bases. J gave up 3 bases and V 6 bases, and 5 bases lay outside the gene matches. Germline CDR1 and CDR2: LNHDA and SQIVND (reference sequence). This CDR3 has 13 residues.

This clonotype was counted a single time. The CDR3 loop reads CASSYSKISYEQYF. CDR3 in DNA: TGTGCCAGCAGTTACTCGAAAATCTCCTACGAGCAGTACTTC. This rearrangement joins TRBV7-8 to TRBJ2-7; D is undetermined. Germline V CDR1 and CDR2: SGHVS, FQNEAQ. CDR3 length equals 14 residues. V was pared by 6 bases and J by 0 bases, with 12 bases between.

CDR3 nucleotide sequence: TGTGCCAGCACCTTCTCCGGGACAGGGTCCTACGAGCAGTACTTC. Encoded protein: CASTFSGTGSYEQYF. The chain joins TRBV12-3 or TRBV12-4 to TRBJ2-5; 9 bases are shared with TRBD1. The J call could be wrong; TRBJ2-7 is a better fit for the DNA end. This CDR3 contains 15 residues.

The V call is TRBV7-7, the J call TRBJ2-3; D unclear. The CDR3 contains 12 residues. Germline V lookup: CDR1 SSHAT, CDR2 FNYEAQ (reference sequence). V lost 5 bases and J 7 bases, leaving 10 bases between the germline ends. The CDR3 is CASSPEGHTQYF. The CDR3 DNA is TGTGCCAGCAGCCCCGAAGGTCATACGCAGTATTTT.

The chain has TRBV7-9 and TRBJ2-1; D is undetermined. The J call is in doubt because the DNA end fits TRBJ2-7 better. Germline V gene data show CDR1 as SEHNR and CDR2 as FQNEAQ (reference sequence). CDR3 length equals 15 residues. In DNA, the CDR3 is TGTGCCAGCAGCTCGCCTGCCGGGCGAGACTACGAGCAGTACTTC. Translating gives CASSSPAGRDYEQYF.

The chain combines TRBV12-3 or TRBV12-4 with TRBJ1-5, with D maybe TRBD1 (5 bases). This CDR3 spans 15 amino acids. The germline V and J ends were trimmed by 5 bases and 5 bases, with 16 bases remaining between them. The CDR3 DNA sequence: TGTGCCAGCAGTAGAGGGACCCTAGACGATCAGCCCCAGCATTTT. Protein sequence: CASSRGTLDDQPQHF.

This clonotype was counted a few times. This rearrangement joins TRBV7-2 to TRBJ2-5; 10 bases fit TRBD2. V shed 5 bases and J 2 bases; nucleotides not matched to a gene: 8. Germline V gene sequence: CDR1 SGHTA, CDR2 FQGNSA. The CDR3 is 16 residues long. The CDR3 nucleotides are TGTGCCAGCAGCCCTACTAGCGGGAAAACTCAAGAGACCCAGTACTTC. This gives the protein CASSPTSGKTQETQYF.

Comment on this clonotype: A much bigger clone sits one base away, suggesting this may be a read error. The chain links TRBV7-8 to TRBJ2-7, with 10 bases aligning to TRBD2. This CDR3 region has 15 residues. Germline V CDR1 and CDR2: SGHVS, FQNEAQ. The DNA for the CDR3 is TGTGCCAGCGGCTTAGCGGGGGGACCGAGCTACGAGCAGTACTTC. This encodes CASGLAGGPSYEQYF. The complete variable domain, with remaining parts taken from reference TRBV7-8 and TRBJ2-7, reads GAGVSQSPRYKVAKRGQDVALRCDPISGHVSLFWYQQALGQGPEFLTYFQNEAQLDKSGLPSDRFFAERPEGSVSTLKIQRTQQEDSAVYLCASGLAGGPSYEQYFGPGTRLTVT.

This clonotype was detected a few times. The chain uses TRBV7-2 and TRBJ2-1, with D tentatively TRBD1 (6 bases). The CDR3 spans 14 residues. V was pared by 6 bases and J by 9 bases, with 18 bases between. Germline V gene lookup returns CDR1 SGHTA and CDR2 FQGNSA. The CDR3 here is CASSQGGRPTEQFF. CDR3 DNA sequence: TGTGCCAGCAGTCAAGGGGGTCGCCCAACTGAGCAGTTCTTC.

This clonotype was detected once. This sequence joins TRBV19 and TRBJ1-3, with D unresolved. Germline V gene sequence: CDR1 LNHDA, CDR2 SQIVND (reference sequence). The germline V and J ends were trimmed by 7 bases and 0 bases, with 13 bases remaining between them. The CDR3 sequence is 15 residues long. CDR3 residues: CASKKGTDSGNTIYF. The DNA for the CDR3 is TGTGCCAGTAAGAAGGGAACCGACTCTGGAAACACCATATATTTT. Together with reference TRBV19 and TRBJ1-3, the CDR3 gives the full variable domain: DGGITQSPKYLFRKEGQNVTLSCEQNLNHDAMYWYRQDPGQGLRLIYYSQIVNDFQKGDIAEGYSVSREKKESFPLTVTSAQKNPTAFYLCASKKGTDSGNTIYFGEGSWLTVV.

The table lists this clonotype with a count of one. This may arise from a read error, as a much more abundant clone is one base away. The CDR3 bases are TGTGCCAGCAGTGGGGCAGGGGGCACAGATACGCAGTATTTT. This codes for CASSGAGGTDTQYF. The chain employs TRBV6-4 and TRBJ2-3, with a possible D match to TRBD1 (6 bases). CDR3 size: 14 residues. The V gene's germline CDR1 is MRHNA and CDR2 SNTAGT. Trimming removed 4 bases at V and 1 base at J, with 9 bases between.

The rearrangement uses TRBV12-3 or TRBV12-4 and TRBJ2-7; D is unresolved. The CDR3 extends over 15 amino acids. V lost 5 bases, J lost 5 bases, and 19 bases lay in between. As DNA, the CDR3 is TGTGCCAGCAGTGCTCGCTCAAAAGGGAACCACGAGCAGTACTTC. As protein: CASSARSKGNHEQYF.

This clonotype was found a few times. The V gene is TRBV20-1, the J gene TRBJ2-5; D ambiguous. Trimming took 1 base from V and 2 from J, leaving 2 bases between them. CDR1 is DFQATT and CDR2 is SNEGSKA in the germline V gene (reference sequence). This CDR3 region has 11 residues. CDR3 bases: TGCAGTGCTAGAGGGCAAGAGACCCAGTACTTC. It yields the protein CSARGQETQYF.

The rearrangement links TRBV10-3 to TRBJ1-5, with D unresolved. Germline assignment: CDR1 ENHRY and CDR2 SYGVKD. This CDR3 has 17 residues. With 6 bases removed from V and 11 bases from J, the gap between germline ends came to 29 bases. The CDR3 bases are TGTGCCATCAGCTCTACGACCTCAACAGTAGCTCGTGAAGCCCAGCATTTT. Translation: CAISSTTSTVAREAQHF.

This clonotype occurred once. For the CDR3, the DNA is TGTGCCAGCAGCCACATTCAGGGTGGTGGCACAGATACGCAGTATTTT. It codes for CASSHIQGGGTDTQYF. The gene calls are TRBV7-6 and TRBJ2-3, with D tentatively TRBD1 (5 bases). Per germline, CDR1 SGHVS and CDR2 FNYEAQ. Trimming removed 5 bases from V and 1 base from J, with 16 bases in between. The CDR3 runs to 16 residues. The whole variable domain, filled in from reference TRBV7-6 and TRBJ2-3, reads GAGVSQSPRYKVTKRGQDVALRCDPISGHVSLYWYRQALGQGPEFLTYFNYEAQQDKSGLPNDRFSAERPEGSISTLTIQRTEQRDSAMYRCASSHIQGGGTDTQYFGPGTRLTVL.

A remark on this clonotype: This may come from a read error, since a much larger clone is one base off. The chain combines TRBV12-3 or TRBV12-4 with TRBJ1-1, with 8 bases matching TRBD1. This CDR3 comprises 13 residues. The CDR3 nucleotides are TGTGCCAGCAGTCTGGACAGGGCCTCGGAAGTTTTCTTT. This codes for CASSLDRASEVFF.